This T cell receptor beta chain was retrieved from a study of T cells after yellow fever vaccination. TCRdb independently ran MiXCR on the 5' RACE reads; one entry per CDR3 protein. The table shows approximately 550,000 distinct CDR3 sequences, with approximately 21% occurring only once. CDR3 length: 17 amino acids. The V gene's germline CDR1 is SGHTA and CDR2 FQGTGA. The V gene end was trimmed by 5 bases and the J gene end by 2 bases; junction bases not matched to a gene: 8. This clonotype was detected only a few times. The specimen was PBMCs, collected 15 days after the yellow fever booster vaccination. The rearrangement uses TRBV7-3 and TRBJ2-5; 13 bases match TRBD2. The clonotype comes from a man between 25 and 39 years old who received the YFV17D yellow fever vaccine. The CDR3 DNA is TGTGCCAGCAGCCCGGGACTAGCGGGAAACATACAAGAGACCCAGTACTTC. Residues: CASSPGLAGNIQETQYF.